The T cell receptor (beta chain) under discussion was sequenced for a study of blood T cell repertoires in COVID-19. Measured with immunoSEQ multiplex PCR; TCRdb has only the in-frame clones, and not every one. The sample has more than 35,000 clones; 90% are singletons. Trimming took off 1 base at V and 5 bases at J, with 14 bases between the two ends. CDR3 length equals 15 residues. Germline loops: CDR1 MDHEN, CDR2 SYDVKM. The sequence was collected from a human donor in a cohort sampled during active COVID-19. The sample consisted of peripheral blood. V gene TRBV28 combines with J gene TRBJ1-2, with D maybe TRBD1 (5 bases). Here the CDR3 DNA reads TGTGCCAGCAGTTTATTGCCTCATCAGGGATATGGCTACACCTTC. It yields the protein CASSLLPHQGYGYTF.